These T cell receptor beta chains were read from a single sample in a study of beta chain features in type 1 diabetes. Libraries were prepared by immunoSEQ multiplex PCR; TCRdb keeps only in-frame clonotypes and omits some of them. The profile covers hundreds of thousands of clones, with over 12% appearing a single time and 0.035% to 0.045% taken by the ten largest. Material: naive CD4+ T cells from blood. These receptors originate from a young man with type 1 diabetes. CDR3s include the opening cysteine and the closing phenylalanine or tryptophan. The D gene is left open where the match is weak. Only part of the rows carry a size: once, few, many, or a class if the clone is expanded.

cdr3_nt: TGTGCCAGCGGGGCGATGGCGGCCGCAACAGATACGCAGTATTTT
cdr3_aa: CASGAMAAATDTQYF
v_call: TRBV4-2
clone_size: .
j_call: TRBJ2-3
d_call: .

cdr3_nt: TGTGCCAGCAGCTTCGGGCATTCCAATCAGCCCCAGCATTTT
cdr3_aa: CASSFGHSNQPQHF
v_call: TRBV5-6
clone_size: .
j_call: TRBJ1-5
d_call: .

cdr3_nt: TGTGCCTGGATTGGACAGCCCTACAATGAGCAGTTCTTC
cdr3_aa: CAWIGQPYNEQFF
v_call: TRBV30
clone_size: few
j_call: TRBJ2-1
d_call: .

cdr3_nt: TGTGCCAGCGCTAGCGGGAGGACCCATTACAATGAGCAGTTCTTC
cdr3_aa: CASASGRTHYNEQFF
v_call: TRBV11-2
clone_size: .
j_call: TRBJ2-1
d_call: TRBD2

cdr3_nt: TGTGCCAGCAGTTACAGGACTAGCGGATCCGATACGCAGTATTTT
cdr3_aa: CASSYRTSGSDTQYF
v_call: TRBV6-5
clone_size: few
j_call: TRBJ2-3
d_call: TRBD2

cdr3_nt: TGCAGCGTTGATACAGGAGAGACCCAGTACTTC
cdr3_aa: CSVDTGETQYF
v_call: TRBV29-1
clone_size: few
j_call: TRBJ2-5
d_call: .

cdr3_nt: TGTGCCAGCAGTTACGCCTCAAGGGGTCAGCCCCAGCATTTT
cdr3_aa: CASSYASRGQPQHF
v_call: TRBV6-5
clone_size: few
j_call: TRBJ1-5
d_call: .

cdr3_nt: TGTGCCAGCAGTCCCGGGACAGGGGCCCACGAGCAGTACTTC
cdr3_aa: CASSPGTGAHEQYF
v_call: TRBV6-5
clone_size: .
j_call: TRBJ2-7
d_call: TRBD1

cdr3_nt: TGTGCCAGCAGTGACCCCTTTTCGGGGCGGCAGCCCCAGCATTTT
cdr3_aa: CASSDPFSGRQPQHF
v_call: TRBV6-1
clone_size: .
j_call: TRBJ1-5
d_call: .

cdr3_nt: TGTGCCAGCAGTCGGGGGCTGGAGACCCAGTACTTC
cdr3_aa: CASSRGLETQYF
v_call: TRBV2
clone_size: .
j_call: TRBJ2-5
d_call: .

cdr3_nt: TGTGCCAGCAGTGAACAGAGAGAGACCCAGTACTTC
cdr3_aa: CASSEQRETQYF
v_call: TRBV2
clone_size: .
j_call: TRBJ2-5
d_call: .

cdr3_nt: TGTGCCTGGAGGGGACTAGCGGACAACAATGAGCAGTTCTTC
cdr3_aa: CAWRGLADNNEQFF
v_call: TRBV30
clone_size: few
j_call: TRBJ2-1
d_call: TRBD2

cdr3_nt: TGTGCCAGCTCACCTGGGCGGGAGGAAGGCTACGAGCAGTACTTC
cdr3_aa: CASSPGREEGYEQYF
v_call: TRBV18
clone_size: .
j_call: TRBJ2-7
d_call: TRBD2

cdr3_nt: TGTGCCAGCAGCTTGGACAGGGTCTCCTACGAGCAGTACTTC
cdr3_aa: CASSLDRVSYEQYF
v_call: TRBV5-4
clone_size: .
j_call: TRBJ2-7
d_call: .

cdr3_nt: TGTGCCAGCAGTTTGGGGACTGCTCTAGGAGAGACCCAGTACTTC
cdr3_aa: CASSLGTALGETQYF
v_call: TRBV6-5
clone_size: .
j_call: TRBJ2-5
d_call: .

cdr3_nt: TGTGCCAGTACCCCCGGGGCAGAAGATACGCAGTATTTT
cdr3_aa: CASTPGAEDTQYF
v_call: TRBV19
clone_size: few
j_call: TRBJ2-3
d_call: .

cdr3_nt: TGTGCCAGCAGCGTTATCCCGAATGAAAAACTGTTTTTT
cdr3_aa: CASSVIPNEKLFF
v_call: TRBV9
clone_size: few
j_call: TRBJ1-4
d_call: .

cdr3_nt: TGTGCCTGGAGTGGGGACAGTAATCAGCCCCAGCATTTT
cdr3_aa: CAWSGDSNQPQHF
v_call: TRBV30
clone_size: few
j_call: TRBJ1-5
d_call: TRBD1

cdr3_nt: TGTGCCAGCAGTTATAGAGAAGGGCAAGGGGAGACCCAGTACTTC
cdr3_aa: CASSYREGQGETQYF
v_call: TRBV6-5
clone_size: few
j_call: TRBJ2-5
d_call: .

cdr3_nt: TGTGCCAGCAGCTTCAACGGGGGGGATGAGACCCAGTACTTC
cdr3_aa: CASSFNGGDETQYF
v_call: TRBV7-2
clone_size: .
j_call: TRBJ2-5
d_call: TRBD2

cdr3_nt: TGTGCCAGCAGTAACCCGGGACTAGCAGACAGCACAGATACGCAGTATTTT
cdr3_aa: CASSNPGLADSTDTQYF
v_call: TRBV2
clone_size: few
j_call: TRBJ2-3
d_call: TRBD2

cdr3_nt: TGTGCCAGCAGCCCTGGACAGAATCAGCCCCAGCATTTT
cdr3_aa: CASSPGQNQPQHF
v_call: TRBV7-2
clone_size: .
j_call: TRBJ1-5
d_call: .

cdr3_nt: TGTGCCTGGAGTGTACGTGGAAACACAGATACGCAGTATTTT
cdr3_aa: CAWSVRGNTDTQYF
v_call: TRBV30
clone_size: .
j_call: TRBJ2-3
d_call: .

cdr3_nt: TGTGCCAGCAGCTTAGAGAGGGGGCTTGAGCAGTTCTTC
cdr3_aa: CASSLERGLEQFF
v_call: TRBV7-2
clone_size: .
j_call: TRBJ2-1
d_call: TRBD1

cdr3_nt: TGCGCCAGCAGTGATGGGCCGACCACCGGGGAGCTGTTTTTT
cdr3_aa: CASSDGPTTGELFF
v_call: TRBV10-1
clone_size: .
j_call: TRBJ2-2
d_call: .

cdr3_nt: TGTGCCAGCAGTACCGAAGACAGCTCCTACAATGAGCAGTTCTTC
cdr3_aa: CASSTEDSSYNEQFF
v_call: TRBV6-1
clone_size: few
j_call: TRBJ2-1
d_call: .

cdr3_nt: TGTGCCAGCAGCGACAGCCACACCCGTGGGACTGAAGCTTTCTTT
cdr3_aa: CASSDSHTRGTEAFF
v_call: TRBV9
clone_size: few
j_call: TRBJ1-1
d_call: .

cdr3_nt: TGTGCCAGTAGCACCACCAGTGCCACAGATACGCAGTATTTT
cdr3_aa: CASSTTSATDTQYF
v_call: TRBV19
clone_size: .
j_call: TRBJ2-3
d_call: .

cdr3_nt: TGTGCCAGCAGCTCGGGCCAATCGACAGGTTCTGGAAACACCATATATTTT
cdr3_aa: CASSSGQSTGSGNTIYF
v_call: TRBV7-9
clone_size: .
j_call: TRBJ1-3
d_call: .

cdr3_nt: TGTGCCAGCAGCCTAGGGGCTTTGGGAGACAAAAACATTCAGTACTTC
cdr3_aa: CASSLGALGDKNIQYF
v_call: TRBV28
clone_size: few
j_call: TRBJ2-4
d_call: .

cdr3_nt: TGTGCCAGTAGTATGGGGCTGCCAACCACAGATACGCAGTATTTT
cdr3_aa: CASSMGLPTTDTQYF
v_call: TRBV19
clone_size: .
j_call: TRBJ2-3
d_call: .

cdr3_nt: TGCAGTGCTAGTCGAAGTTATGAAGCTTTCTTT
cdr3_aa: CSASRSYEAFF
v_call: TRBV20-1
clone_size: .
j_call: TRBJ1-1
d_call: .

cdr3_nt: TGTGCCAGCAGCCCCTTGGTAGGGGTGGGAACCGGGGAGCTGTTTTTT
cdr3_aa: CASSPLVGVGTGELFF
v_call: TRBV14
clone_size: .
j_call: TRBJ2-2
d_call: .

cdr3_nt: TGTGCCACCAGTCCGGGACTAGCGGGAGCAGGCACCGGGGAGCTGTTTTTT
cdr3_aa: CATSPGLAGAGTGELFF
v_call: TRBV7-9
clone_size: few
j_call: TRBJ2-2
d_call: TRBD2

cdr3_nt: TGTGCCGCCATCGGCTCTGGAAACACCATATATTTT
cdr3_aa: CAAIGSGNTIYF
v_call: TRBV6-5
clone_size: .
j_call: TRBJ1-3
d_call: .

cdr3_nt: TGTGCCAGCAGGGCAGCAGAGGGTTATTCACCCCTCCACTTT
cdr3_aa: CASRAAEGYSPLHF
v_call: TRBV2
clone_size: few
j_call: TRBJ1-6
d_call: .

cdr3_nt: TGTGCTTTCGGTAGGACTGAAGCTTTCTTT
cdr3_aa: CAFGRTEAFF
v_call: TRBV30
clone_size: few
j_call: TRBJ1-1
d_call: .

cdr3_nt: TGTGCCAGCAGCTCTGGAGCGGAGGGGGAGCTGTTTTTT
cdr3_aa: CASSSGAEGELFF
v_call: TRBV7-8
clone_size: .
j_call: TRBJ2-2
d_call: .

cdr3_nt: TGTGCCAGCTCATCCGGGACCCCCTACAATGAGCAGTTCTTC
cdr3_aa: CASSSGTPYNEQFF
v_call: TRBV18
clone_size: .
j_call: TRBJ2-1
d_call: .

cdr3_nt: TGTGCCAGCAGTCCTCCTATGTTTTTT
cdr3_aa: CASSPPMFF
v_call: TRBV6-1
clone_size: .
j_call: TRBJ2-2
d_call: .

cdr3_nt: TGTGCCAGCTCACCAACCCTCAGGGAGCGGCCCCAGTTCTTC
cdr3_aa: CASSPTLRERPQFF
v_call: TRBV18
clone_size: .
j_call: TRBJ2-1
d_call: .

cdr3_nt: TGTGCCAGCAGTTTACTCGGTCGACATGGCGTCTACGAGCAGTACTTC
cdr3_aa: CASSLLGRHGVYEQYF
v_call: TRBV28
clone_size: few
j_call: TRBJ2-7
d_call: .

cdr3_nt: TGTGCCAGCAGCTTCGTCGGAGTGGTCACCGGGGAGCTGTTTTTT
cdr3_aa: CASSFVGVVTGELFF
v_call: TRBV7-9
clone_size: few
j_call: TRBJ2-2
d_call: .

cdr3_nt: TGTGCCAGCAGCTTGCCCCGGACTAGCACAGATACGCAGTATTTT
cdr3_aa: CASSLPRTSTDTQYF
v_call: TRBV5-6
clone_size: .
j_call: TRBJ2-3
d_call: .

cdr3_nt: TGTGCCAGCAGTGCCCGACAGGGGGCTTATGGCTACACCTTC
cdr3_aa: CASSARQGAYGYTF
v_call: TRBV2
clone_size: .
j_call: TRBJ1-2
d_call: TRBD1

cdr3_nt: TGTGCCACTCGCCCGCTAGCGGGAGGCTTGGAGACCCAGTACTTC
cdr3_aa: CATRPLAGGLETQYF
v_call: TRBV11-2
clone_size: .
j_call: TRBJ2-5
d_call: TRBD2

cdr3_nt: TGTGCCAGCAGCCCCCAAAGCTCACCCCTCCACTTT
cdr3_aa: CASSPQSSPLHF
v_call: TRBV7-9
clone_size: .
j_call: TRBJ1-6
d_call: .

cdr3_nt: TGCGCCAGCAGTGAGTCACGGGGAATTCAGTACTTC
cdr3_aa: CASSESRGIQYF
v_call: TRBV10-1
clone_size: few
j_call: TRBJ2-4
d_call: .

cdr3_nt: TGTGCCACCCGGCATTTTAGACAGGGAGAGACCCAGTACTTC
cdr3_aa: CATRHFRQGETQYF
v_call: TRBV27
clone_size: few
j_call: TRBJ2-5
d_call: TRBD1

cdr3_nt: TGCGCCAGCAGCTTGACAGGGGGCGGTGAGACCCAGTACTTC
cdr3_aa: CASSLTGGGETQYF
v_call: TRBV5-1
clone_size: once
j_call: TRBJ2-5
d_call: TRBD1

cdr3_nt: TGTGCCAGCAGTTTGGGAGGGGATATCTATGGCTACACCTTC
cdr3_aa: CASSLGGDIYGYTF
v_call: TRBV28
clone_size: .
j_call: TRBJ1-2
d_call: .

cdr3_nt: TGTGCCAGCAGACAAGAGGATCAGCCCCAGCATTTT
cdr3_aa: CASRQEDQPQHF
v_call: TRBV2
clone_size: .
j_call: TRBJ1-5
d_call: .

cdr3_nt: TGTGCCAGCAGCTCGACTAGCGGGGACACAGATACGCAGTATTTT
cdr3_aa: CASSSTSGDTDTQYF
v_call: TRBV7-9
clone_size: few
j_call: TRBJ2-3
d_call: TRBD2